A selection of T cell receptor beta chains follows, all from one sample in a study of blood T cell repertoires in COVID-19. The data were produced by immunoSEQ multiplex PCR, yet TCRdb's version contains in-frame clones alone and is incomplete. The sample records 350,000 to 450,000 clones, roughly 86% being singletons. Material for sequencing was peripheral blood. The receptors shown here come from a woman aged 60 to 75 with COVID-19, enrolled during active disease. Both conserved end residues are part of each CDR3. The D gene is left open where the match is weak. Some rows mark clone size as missing; the rest say once, few, many or name a class of expanded clone.

NA,NA,TRBJ1-5,TRBV10-3,CAIKSGNSNQPQHF,TGTGCCATCAAGTCAGGTAATAGCAATCAGCCCCAGCATTTT
NA,TRBD1,TRBJ1-5,TRBV18,CASSPQGANNQPQHF,TGTGCCAGCTCACCACAGGGGGCGAACAATCAGCCCCAGCATTTT
NA,NA,TRBJ1-4,TRBV6-5,CASSYTGATNEKLFF,TGTGCCAGCAGTTACACAGGCGCAACTAATGAAAAACTGTTTTTT
once,NA,TRBJ2-2,TRBV11-3,CASSLEAIAGELFF,TGTGCCAGCAGCTTAGAAGCCATCGCCGGGGAGCTGTTTTTT
NA,TRBD1,TRBJ2-2,TRBV2,CASSQPGTATGELFF,TGTGCCAGCAGTCAGCCAGGGACAGCCACCGGGGAGCTGTTTTTT
NA,TRBD1,TRBJ2-7,TRBV10-3,CAIKRDRGNYEQYF,TGTGCCATCAAGAGGGACAGGGGGAACTACGAGCAGTACTTC
once,NA,TRBJ1-4,TRBV11-2,CASSFQGTGNEKLFF,TGTGCCAGCAGCTTCCAGGGAACAGGGAATGAAAAACTGTTTTTT
NA,NA,TRBJ2-1,TRBV3-1/TRBV3-2,CASSQARKNEQFF,TGTGCCAGCAGCCAAGCCAGGAAAAATGAGCAGTTCTTC
NA,TRBD2,TRBJ2-3,TRBV19,CASSMAGGPGPDTQYF,TGTGCCAGTAGTATGGCGGGGGGGCCTGGCCCAGATACGCAGTATTTT
NA,TRBD2,TRBJ2-1,TRBV9,CASSTVMTSGGDYEQFF,TGTGCCAGCAGCACCGTAATGACTAGCGGGGGGGACTATGAGCAGTTCTTC
NA,TRBD1,TRBJ2-3,TRBV4-2,CASSHRGQGASSDTQYF,TGTGCCAGCAGCCATCGGGGGCAGGGGGCTTCGTCAGATACGCAGTATTTT
NA,NA,TRBJ2-3,TRBV7-3,CASSSTGPARTDTQYF,TGTGCCAGCAGCTCTACAGGGCCCGCACGCACAGATACGCAGTATTTT
NA,NA,TRBJ1-6,TRBV27,CASSLGQGWSYNSPLHF,TGTGCCAGCAGTTTAGGTCAGGGTTGGTCCTATAATTCACCCCTCCACTTT
NA,TRBD1,TRBJ1-1,TRBV19,CASSAQGGPGTEAFF,TGTGCCAGTAGTGCACAGGGGGGACCGGGTACTGAAGCTTTCTTT
NA,TRBD1,TRBJ1-1,TRBV6-5,CASSYERQGRTEAFF,TGTGCCAGCAGTTACGAAAGACAGGGGAGGACTGAAGCTTTCTTT
few,TRBD2,TRBJ2-1,TRBV7-3,CASSLRTSGYNEQFF,TGTGCCAGCAGCCTCAGGACTAGCGGCTACAATGAGCAGTTCTTC
NA,NA,TRBJ1-4,TRBV28,CASSLRQLTEKLFF,TGTGCCAGCAGTTTACGACAGCTGACTGAAAAACTGTTTTTT
NA,NA,TRBJ2-3,TRBV2,CASSAQDTQYF,TGTGCCAGCAGCGCCCAGGATACGCAGTATTTT
NA,NA,TRBJ2-2,TRBV25-1,CASGRAVNTGELFF,TGTGCCAGCGGGCGGGCCGTGAACACCGGGGAGCTGTTTTTT
NA,TRBD2,TRBJ2-5,TRBV18,CASSPGGTETQYF,TGTGCCAGCTCACCGGGAGGGACTGAGACCCAGTACTTC
NA,TRBD1,TRBJ2-7,TRBV5-1,CASSLAGTGGSEQYF,TGCGCCAGCAGCTTGGCCGGGACAGGGGGGAGCGAGCAGTACTTC
once,NA,TRBJ2-6,TRBV5-6,CASSFRGSGANVLTF,TGTGCCAGCAGCTTTCGAGGCTCTGGGGCCAACGTCCTGACTTTC
NA,TRBD1,TRBJ1-2,TRBV28,CASSRGTAASHTF,TGTGCCAGCAGCAGAGGGACAGCTGCCTCCCACACCTTC
NA,TRBD2,TRBJ2-1,TRBV3-1/TRBV3-2,CASSQLEGGRATQFF,TGTGCCAGCAGCCAATTAGAGGGAGGGCGGGCTACGCAGTTCTTC
NA,TRBD1,TRBJ2-7,TRBV5-1,CASSVGQGTYEQYF,TGCGCCAGCAGCGTTGGACAGGGGACCTACGAGCAGTACTTC
NA,NA,TRBJ2-5,TRBV6-5,CASSYPGGTQYF,TGTGCCAGCAGTTACCCCGGAGGGACCCAGTACTTC
NA,TRBD1,TRBJ1-6,TRBV5-5,CASSGPPPQGYNSPLHF,TGTGCCAGCAGCGGACCCCCCCCACAGGGGTATAATTCACCCCTCCACTTT
NA,TRBD1,TRBJ2-3,TRBV30,CAWSAGDRVNTDTQYF,TGTGCCTGGAGCGCTGGGGACAGGGTGAACACAGATACGCAGTATTTT
NA,TRBD1,TRBJ2-2,TRBV5-1,CASSLEGGAGTGELFF,TGCGCCAGCAGCTTGGAAGGGGGCGCGGGCACCGGGGAGCTGTTTTTT
NA,TRBD1,TRBJ1-1,TRBV6-5,CASSRGQNMNTEAFF,TGTGCCAGCAGTCGGGGACAGAACATGAACACTGAAGCTTTCTTT
once,NA,TRBJ2-2,TRBV27,CASTPDRKSGELFF,TGTGCCAGCACACCAGACAGGAAATCCGGGGAGCTGTTTTTT
NA,NA,TRBJ1-1,TRBV4-1,CASSQIWNWGGPPRLNTEAFF,TGCGCCAGCAGCCAAATTTGGAACTGGGGGGGCCCACCCCGACTGAACACTGAAGCTTTCTTT
NA,NA,TRBJ1-5,TRBV12-3/TRBV12-4,CASSSNFQPQHF,TGTGCCAGCAGTTCTAACTTTCAGCCCCAGCATTTT
many,TRBD1,TRBJ1-2,TRBV6-5,CAGETGTGAYGYTF,TGTGCCGGGGAGACCGGGACAGGGGCCTATGGCTACACCTTC
NA,NA,TRBJ2-7,TRBV18,CASSPLDSSYEQYF,TGTGCCAGCTCACCCCTAGACAGCTCCTACGAGCAGTACTTC
NA,NA,TRBJ1-3,TRBV29-1,CSVEGGLSGNTIYF,TGCAGCGTTGAAGGGGGCCTCTCTGGAAACACCATATATTTT
NA,NA,TRBJ2-5,TRBV5-4,CASSYDRLQETQYF,TGTGCCAGCAGCTACGACAGGCTTCAAGAGACCCAGTACTTC
NA,TRBD1,TRBJ1-1,TRBV28,CASSLSGQGQSEAFF,TGTGCCAGCAGTTTATCGGGACAGGGCCAGAGTGAAGCTTTCTTT
NA,NA,TRBJ1-6,TRBV10-3,CAISREDGNSPLHF,TGTGCCATCAGTCGGGAGGACGGTAATTCACCCCTCCACTTT
NA,TRBD2,TRBJ2-7,TRBV6-5,CASSYAAGDSYEQYF,TGTGCCAGCAGTTACGCAGCGGGGGACTCCTACGAGCAGTACTTC
NA,NA,TRBJ1-6,TRBV9,CASSDGTGASPLHF,TGTGCCAGCAGCGACGGGACTGGGGCTTCACCCCTCCACTTT
once,NA,TRBJ2-5,TRBV20-1,CSAMPEETQYF,TGCAGTGCTATGCCAGAAGAGACCCAGTACTTC
NA,TRBD1,TRBJ2-7,TRBV3-1/TRBV3-2,CASSQDVEQGEYEQYF,TGTGCCAGCAGCCAAGACGTCGAACAGGGGGAGTACGAGCAGTACTTC
NA,NA,TRBJ2-1,TRBV13,CASSLETGNEQFF,TGTGCCAGCAGCTTAGAAACAGGGAATGAGCAGTTCTTC
NA,NA,TRBJ1-1,TRBV12-3/TRBV12-4,CASKRSGDTEAFF,TGTGCCAGCAAGCGCTCGGGGGACACTGAAGCTTTCTTT
NA,TRBD2,TRBJ2-1,TRBV19,CASSGLTSGGHDEQFF,TGTGCCAGTAGTGGGTTGACTAGCGGGGGGCACGATGAGCAGTTCTTC
NA,TRBD2,TRBJ2-7,TRBV5-4,CASRTGEGEQYF,TGTGCCAGCAGAACCGGGGAGGGTGAGCAGTACTTC
NA,TRBD1,TRBJ1-5,TRBV19,CASSARTGAKRDNQPQHF,TGTGCCAGTAGTGCCCGGACAGGGGCCAAACGGGACAATCAGCCCCAGCATTTT
few,TRBD1,TRBJ1-4,TRBV3-1/TRBV3-2,CASSQVGEGASNEKLFF,TGTGCCAGCAGCCAAGTCGGTGAGGGGGCCTCTAATGAAAAACTGTTTTTT
NA,NA,TRBJ1-1,TRBV14,CASSQEGVKGTEAFF,TGTGCCAGCAGCCAAGAAGGGGTAAAGGGCACTGAAGCTTTCTTT
NA,TRBD1,TRBJ1-1,TRBV12-3/TRBV12-4,CASSLGQGAFF,TGTGCCAGCAGTCTTGGACAGGGGGCTTTCTTT
once,TRBD1,TRBJ1-4,TRBV18,CASSPGTGVNEKLFF,TGTGCCAGCTCGCCAGGGACAGGGGTCAATGAAAAACTGTTTTTT
NA,TRBD1,TRBJ1-2,TRBV2,CASSERDRASYGYTF,TGTGCCAGCAGTGAACGGGACAGGGCTAGCTATGGCTACACCTTC
NA,NA,TRBJ2-2,TRBV6-5,CASTSPTGELFF,TGTGCCAGCACCAGTCCCACCGGGGAGCTGTTTTTT
once,NA,TRBJ1-1,TRBV9,CASSADRRNTEAFF,TGTGCCAGCAGCGCAGACAGGAGGAACACTGAAGCTTTCTTT
NA,TRBD1,TRBJ2-7,TRBV5-1,CASSWDSYEQYF,TGCGCCAGCAGTTGGGACAGCTACGAGCAGTACTTC
NA,NA,TRBJ1-3,TRBV19,CASSSWSRGMGNTIYF,TGTGCCAGCTCCTCTTGGTCCCGGGGAATGGGAAACACCATATATTTT